These 9 T cell receptor beta chains were all obtained from the same sample, sequenced in a study of blood T cell repertoires in COVID-19. Sequencing was performed with immunoSEQ multiplex PCR; in TCRdb, only in-frame clones are kept and a portion is missing. The table shows some 41,000 clones, with about 83% occurring only once. Sequenced: peripheral blood. The receptors come from an elderly man in a cohort sampled during active COVID-19.

The chain uses TRBV19 and TRBJ2-3; TRBD2 matches 10 bases. Germline trimming cut 8 bases from V and 5 bases from J; bases unmatched to any gene: 13. CDR3 length: 16 residues. Germline V gene data show CDR1 as LNHDA and CDR2 as SQIVND (reference sequence). CDR3 DNA: TGTGCCAGTCGACCTCCTCTAGCGGGAGCTGGAGATACGCAGTATTTT. It codes for CASRPPLAGAGDTQYF.

V usage is TRBV9 and J usage is TRBJ2-7, with unresolved D. Germline CDR1 reads SGDLS; CDR2 reads YYNGEE. The V gene lost 2 bases and the J gene lost 4 bases, with 7 bases spanning the gap. CDR3 length: 12 residues. The CDR3 region is CASSVVSYEQYF. CDR3 sequence (DNA): TGTGCCAGCAGCGTGGTCAGTTACGAGCAGTACTTC.

The chain has TRBV14 and TRBJ2-2; D is possibly TRBD1 (5 bases). CDR3 length equals 16 residues. V was trimmed by 4 bases and J by 1 base, leaving 13 bases between them. Germline V gene lookup returns CDR1 SGHDN and CDR2 FVKESK. As DNA, the CDR3 is TGTGCCAGCAGCCCTTTAGGACACGAGAACACCGGGGAGCTGTTTTTT. It is translated as CASSPLGHENTGELFF.

The chain combines TRBV9 with TRBJ1-2; D is ambiguous. CDR3 length equals 14 residues. With 4 bases removed from V and 4 bases from J, the gap between germline ends came to 14 bases. CDR1 is SGDLS, CDR2 YYNGEE, per germline. The CDR3 protein is CASSPRTELYGYTF. CDR3 nucleotide sequence: TGTGCCAGCAGCCCCCGGACTGAACTCTATGGCTACACCTTC. Complete variable domain (other parts from reference TRBV9 and TRBJ1-2): DSGVTQTPKHLITATGQRVTLRCSPRSGDLSVYWYQQSLDQGLQFLIQYYNGEERAKGNILERFSAQQFPDLHSELNLSSLELGDSALYFCASSPRTELYGYTFGSGTRLTVV.

This clone was seen only a few times. The gene calls are TRBV11-2 and TRBJ2-2; a possible D gene is TRBD2 (5 bases). Trimming stripped 2 bases from V and 8 bases from J, with 15 bases between. The CDR3 is 15 amino acids. Germline V gene sequence: CDR1 SGHAT, CDR2 FQNNGV. CDR3 coding DNA: TGTGCCAGCAGCTTAACCCCCGGGGAACAGGGGGAGCTGTTTTTT. Amino acid sequence: CASSLTPGEQGELFF.

The CDR3 region has the DNA TGTGCCAGCAGCTTAGATGCCAGAAACTACGAGCAGTACTTC. Its protein is CASSLDARNYEQYF. The genes are TRBV7-9 and TRBJ2-7; D not resolved. The CDR3 length is 14 residues. V lost 1 base, J lost 3 bases, and 10 bases lay in between. Germline CDR1 reads SEHNR; CDR2 reads FQNEAQ (reference sequence).

The gene calls are TRBV28 and TRBJ2-5; D remains unclear. V was trimmed by 2 bases and J by 4 bases, leaving 2 bases between them. The CDR3 spans 11 residues. In germline, CDR1 is MDHEN, CDR2 SYDVKM. The CDR3 loop is CASSLRETQYF. The CDR3, as DNA: TGTGCCAGCAGTTTACGAGAGACCCAGTACTTC.

The rearrangement joins TRBV5-1 to TRBJ1-2; D call uncertain. Germline lookup yields CDR1 SGHRS and CDR2 YFSETQ. V dropped 2 bases and J dropped 2 bases, with 10 bases sitting between them. The CDR3 loop spans 14 amino acids. The CDR3 bases are TGCGCCAGCAGCTTAAAGGAACAGAACTATGGCTACACCTTC. This gives the protein CASSLKEQNYGYTF.

The V and J genes are TRBV6-1 and TRBJ2-5; 9 nucleotides agree with TRBD2. The germline V gene has CDR1 MNHNS and CDR2 SASEGT. CDR3 length: 15 amino acids. The V gene end was trimmed by 2 bases and the J gene end by 0 bases; junction bases not matched to a gene: 1. CDR3 loop: CASSELAGNQETQYF. The CDR3 nucleotides read TGTGCCAGCAGTGAACTAGCGGGAAACCAAGAGACCCAGTACTTC.